The rows below give T cell receptor beta chains drawn from one sample of a study of blood T cell repertoires in COVID-19. Profiling relied on immunoSEQ multiplex PCR, and the TCRdb table lists in-frame clones only, not all of them. This table has 150,000 to 200,000 clones, around four fifths appearing once. Material for sequencing was peripheral blood. These receptors came from a woman aged 25-40 years with acute or convalescent COVID-19. The conserved cysteine and the conserved F or W are not part of the CDR3 here. Fields, in order: V gene, CDR3 length, J gene, clone size, CDR3 protein. Part of the rows lack a size; the others show once, few, many or a class for expanded clones.

>TRBV5-1|14|TRBJ2-3|once
ASSLSSGSFTDTQY
>TRBV21-1|15|TRBJ1-2|NA
GQQSGTGVGFGYGYT
>TRBV11-2|13|TRBJ2-2|once
ASSLDGQFTGELF
>TRBV30|14|TRBJ1-1|NA
AWSATSGQLNTEAF
>TRBV6-2/TRBV6-3|14|TRBJ1-5|NA
ASSYRGARGWQPQH
>TRBV6-5|11|TRBJ1-2|NA
ASRPAPAYGYT
>TRBV3-1/TRBV3-2|10|TRBJ2-7|NA
ASSPPSYEQY
>TRBV5-8|13|TRBJ2-1|NA
ASSLGLAGANEQF
>TRBV2|11|TRBJ2-1|NA
ASNKREIDEQF
>TRBV9|14|TRBJ2-5|NA
ASSVVGGEGQETQY
>TRBV13|12|TRBJ1-2|NA
ASSFRQARYGYT
>TRBV15|12|TRBJ1-5|NA
ATSRGSHNQPQH
>TRBV7-2|16|TRBJ1-5|few
ASSARGTGGGIFQPQH
>TRBV27|12|TRBJ2-2|NA
ASRLIRLTGELF
>TRBV9|16|TRBJ2-1|NA
ASSVGFGGGSSYNEQF
>TRBV28|15|TRBJ1-5|NA
ASRHPDPGTANQPQH
>TRBV27|11|TRBJ1-5|NA
ASSPLSNQPQH
>TRBV5-5|16|TRBJ2-1|NA
ASSPGLAGGRRYNEQF
>TRBV9|13|TRBJ2-2|NA
ASSVGLDFTGELF
>TRBV27|13|TRBJ2-7|NA
ASSLETGVSYEQY
>TRBV20-1|13|TRBJ2-1|NA
SASVAGGRYNEQF